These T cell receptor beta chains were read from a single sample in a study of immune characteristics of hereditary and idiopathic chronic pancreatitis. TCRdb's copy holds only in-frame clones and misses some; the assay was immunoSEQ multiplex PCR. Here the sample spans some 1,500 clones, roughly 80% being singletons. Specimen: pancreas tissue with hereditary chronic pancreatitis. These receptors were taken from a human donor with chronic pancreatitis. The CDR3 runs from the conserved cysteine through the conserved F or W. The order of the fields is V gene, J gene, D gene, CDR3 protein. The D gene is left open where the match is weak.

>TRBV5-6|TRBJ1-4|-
CASSFYGVREKLFF
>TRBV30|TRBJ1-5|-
CAWSPTGNSNQPQHF
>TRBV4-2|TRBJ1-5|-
CASSQDRWEPRQPQHF
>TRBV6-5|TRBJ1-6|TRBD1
CASSVTGALNSPLHF
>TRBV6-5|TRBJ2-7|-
CASTILPGGPYEQYF
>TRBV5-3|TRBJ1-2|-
CARSLESSANYGYTF
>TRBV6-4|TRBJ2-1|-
CASSDSSGSYNEQFF
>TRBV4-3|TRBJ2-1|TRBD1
CASSQDIGQGFNEQFF
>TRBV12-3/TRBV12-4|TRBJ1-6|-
CASTQRNSPLHF
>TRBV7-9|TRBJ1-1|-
CASSLATTGNTEAFF
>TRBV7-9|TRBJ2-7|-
CASSLGGLGNEQYF
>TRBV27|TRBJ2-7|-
CASSLGVPYEQYF
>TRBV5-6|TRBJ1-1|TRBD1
CASSLPRTGMNTEAFF
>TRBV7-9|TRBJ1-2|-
CASSLDGYGYTF
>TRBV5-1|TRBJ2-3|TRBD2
CASSTGTSGARTQYF
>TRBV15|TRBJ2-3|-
CATRGGGAADTQYF
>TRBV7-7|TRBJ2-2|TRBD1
CASSTGTENTGELFF
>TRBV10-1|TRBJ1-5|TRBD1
CASRAGTGVSQPQHF
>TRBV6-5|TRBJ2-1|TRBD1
CASNAWGTGDNEQFF
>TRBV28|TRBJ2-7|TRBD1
CASSRVQGTEQYF
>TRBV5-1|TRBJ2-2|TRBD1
CASSYRQGRNTGELFF
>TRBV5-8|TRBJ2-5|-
CASSLNREETQYF
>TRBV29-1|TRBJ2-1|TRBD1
CSVAVDRGTSYNEQFF
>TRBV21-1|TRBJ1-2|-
CASPQVVPRKTGYYGYTF